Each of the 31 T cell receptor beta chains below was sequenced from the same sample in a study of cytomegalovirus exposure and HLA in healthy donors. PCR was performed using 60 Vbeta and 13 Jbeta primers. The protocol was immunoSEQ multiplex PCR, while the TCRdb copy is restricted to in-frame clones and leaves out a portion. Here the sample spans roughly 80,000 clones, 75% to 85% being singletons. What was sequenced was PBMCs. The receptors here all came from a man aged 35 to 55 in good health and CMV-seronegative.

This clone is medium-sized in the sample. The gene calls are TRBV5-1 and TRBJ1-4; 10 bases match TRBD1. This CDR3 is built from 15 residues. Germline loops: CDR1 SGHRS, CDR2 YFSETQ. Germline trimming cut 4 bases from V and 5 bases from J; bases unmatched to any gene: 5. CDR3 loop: CASSGTGDLNEKLFF. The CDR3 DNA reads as TGCGCCAGCAGCGGGACAGGGGATTTAAATGAAAAACTGTTTTTT.

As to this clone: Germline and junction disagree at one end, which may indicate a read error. The CDR3 is CASRLKFFGRENTEAFF. The CDR3 DNA is TGTGCCAGCCGCTTAAAATTTTTCGGCAGGGAGAACACTGAAGCTTTCTTT. This rearrangement joins TRBV7-6 to TRBJ1-1; weak D call: TRBD1 (5 bases). Germline assignment: CDR1 SGHVS and CDR2 FNYEAQ. The CDR3 covers 17 residues. Full variable domain (remainder filled in from reference TRBV7-6 and TRBJ1-1): GAGVSQSPRYKVTKRGQDVALRCDPISGHVSLYWYRQALGQGPEFLTYFNYEAQQDKSGLPNDRFSAERPEGSISTLTIQRTEQRDSAMYRCASRLKFFGRENTEAFFGQGTRLTVV.

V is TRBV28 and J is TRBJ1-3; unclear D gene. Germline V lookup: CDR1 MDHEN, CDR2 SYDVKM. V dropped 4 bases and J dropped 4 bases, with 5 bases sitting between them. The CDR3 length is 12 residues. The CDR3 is CASSSFGNTIYF. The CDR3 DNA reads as TGTGCCAGCAGTTCGTTCGGAAACACCATATATTTT.

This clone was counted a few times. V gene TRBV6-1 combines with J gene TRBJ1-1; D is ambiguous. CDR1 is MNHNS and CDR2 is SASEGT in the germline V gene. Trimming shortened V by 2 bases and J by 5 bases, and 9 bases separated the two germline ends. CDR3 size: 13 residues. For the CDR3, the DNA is TGTGCCAGCAGTGAACGGGAGAGGACTGAAGCTTTCTTT. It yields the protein CASSERERTEAFF.

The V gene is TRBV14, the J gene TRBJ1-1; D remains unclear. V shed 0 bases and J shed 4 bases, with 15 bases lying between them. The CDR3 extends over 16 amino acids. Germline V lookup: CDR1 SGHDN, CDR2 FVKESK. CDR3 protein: CASSQDEGFISTEAFF. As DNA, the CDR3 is TGTGCCAGCAGCCAAGATGAGGGTTTTATTTCCACTGAAGCTTTCTTT.

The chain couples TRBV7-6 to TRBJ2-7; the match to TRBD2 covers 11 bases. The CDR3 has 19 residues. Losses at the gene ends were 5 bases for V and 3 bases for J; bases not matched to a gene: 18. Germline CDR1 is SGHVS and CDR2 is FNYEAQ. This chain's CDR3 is CASSPAFETSGEQSYEQYF. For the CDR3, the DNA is TGTGCCAGCAGCCCCGCGTTCGAGACTAGCGGGGAACAGAGCTACGAGCAGTACTTC.

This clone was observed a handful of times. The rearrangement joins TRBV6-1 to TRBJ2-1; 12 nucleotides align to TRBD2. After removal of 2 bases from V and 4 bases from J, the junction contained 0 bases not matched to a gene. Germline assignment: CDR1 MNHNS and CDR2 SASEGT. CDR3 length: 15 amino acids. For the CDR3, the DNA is TGTGCCAGCAGTGAACTAGCGGGGGGGTACAATGAGCAGTTCTTC. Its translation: CASSELAGGYNEQFF.

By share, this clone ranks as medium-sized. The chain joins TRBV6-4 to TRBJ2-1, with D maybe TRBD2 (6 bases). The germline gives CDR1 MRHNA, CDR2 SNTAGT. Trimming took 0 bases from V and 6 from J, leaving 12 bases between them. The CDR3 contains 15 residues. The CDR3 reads CASSDSNSGSNEQFF. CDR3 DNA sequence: TGTGCCAGCAGTGACTCTAATAGCGGCTCCAATGAGCAGTTCTTC.

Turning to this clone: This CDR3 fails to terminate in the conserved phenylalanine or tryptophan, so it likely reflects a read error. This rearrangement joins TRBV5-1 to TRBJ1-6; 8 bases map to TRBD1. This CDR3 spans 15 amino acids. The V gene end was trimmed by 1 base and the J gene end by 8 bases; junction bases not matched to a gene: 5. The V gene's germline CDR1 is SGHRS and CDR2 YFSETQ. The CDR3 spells CASSLRQGADSPLHL. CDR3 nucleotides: TGCGCCAGCAGCTTGAGGCAGGGGGCTGATTCACCCCTCCACCTT.

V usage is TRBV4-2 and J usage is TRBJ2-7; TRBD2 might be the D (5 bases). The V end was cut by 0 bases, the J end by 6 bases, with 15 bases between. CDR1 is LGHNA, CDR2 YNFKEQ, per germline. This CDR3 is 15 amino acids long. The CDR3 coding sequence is TGTGCCAGCAGCCAAGATAGTGCTCGCCGGGGCGAGCAGTACTTC. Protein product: CASSQDSARRGEQYF.

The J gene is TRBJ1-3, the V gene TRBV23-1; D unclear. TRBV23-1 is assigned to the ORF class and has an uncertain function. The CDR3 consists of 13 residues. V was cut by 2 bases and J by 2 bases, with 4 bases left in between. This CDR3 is CASSQTPGNTIYF. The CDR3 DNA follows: TGCGCCAGCAGTCAAACACCTGGAAACACCATATATTTT.

The CDR3 loop reads CASSRLAVNNEQFF. In DNA form, the CDR3 reads TGTGCCAGCAGTAGGCTAGCCGTTAACAATGAGCAGTTCTTC. The chain links TRBV27 to TRBJ2-1; D may be TRBD2 (5 bases). Trimming took off 5 bases at V and 5 bases at J, with 13 bases between the two ends. The CDR3 loop spans 14 amino acids. Germline CDR1 and CDR2: MNHEY and SMNVEV (reference sequence).

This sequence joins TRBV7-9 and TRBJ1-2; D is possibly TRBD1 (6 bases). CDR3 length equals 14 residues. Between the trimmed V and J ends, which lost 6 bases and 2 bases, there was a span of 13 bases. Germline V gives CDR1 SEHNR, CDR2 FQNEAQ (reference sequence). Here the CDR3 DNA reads TGTGCCAGCAGATCAGGGGCCAGGAACTATGGCTACACCTTC. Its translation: CASRSGARNYGYTF.

For the CDR3, the DNA is TGTGCCAGCAGTCCCATCTATGGCTACACCTTC. This translates into CASSPIYGYTF. The chain combines TRBV28 with TRBJ1-2; D gene uncertain. Germline values: CDR1 MDHEN, CDR2 SYDVKM. Trimming removed 5 bases at V and 4 bases at J, with 5 bases between. The CDR3 runs 11 residues.

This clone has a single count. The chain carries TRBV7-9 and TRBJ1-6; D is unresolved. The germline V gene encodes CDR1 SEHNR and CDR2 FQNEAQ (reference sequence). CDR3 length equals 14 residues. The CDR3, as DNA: TGTTCCATCACACCAAGCTCCTATAATTCACCCCTCCACTTT. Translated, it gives CSITPSSYNSPLHF.

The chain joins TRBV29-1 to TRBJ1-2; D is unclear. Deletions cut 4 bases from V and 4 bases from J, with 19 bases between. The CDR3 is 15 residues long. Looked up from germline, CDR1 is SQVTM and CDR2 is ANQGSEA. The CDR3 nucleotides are TGCAGCGTTGTGAGAGAGGGAGCCACGGGCTATGGCTACACCTTC. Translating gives CSVVREGATGYGYTF.

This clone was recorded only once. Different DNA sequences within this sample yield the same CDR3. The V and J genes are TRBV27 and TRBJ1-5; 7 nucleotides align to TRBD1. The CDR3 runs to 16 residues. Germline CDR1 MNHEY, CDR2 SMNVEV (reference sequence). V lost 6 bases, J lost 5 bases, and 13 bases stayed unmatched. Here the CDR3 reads CASSAYVRGYYQPQHF. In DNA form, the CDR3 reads TGTGCCAGCAGCGCTTACGTCAGGGGGTACTATCAGCCCCAGCATTTT.

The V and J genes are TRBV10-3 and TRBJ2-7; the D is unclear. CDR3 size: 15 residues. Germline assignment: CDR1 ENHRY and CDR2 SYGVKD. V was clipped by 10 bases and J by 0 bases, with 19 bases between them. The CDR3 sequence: CASLSAESLSYEQYF. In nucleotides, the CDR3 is TGTGCCAGCCTATCGGCGGAATCCCTCTCCTACGAGCAGTACTTC.

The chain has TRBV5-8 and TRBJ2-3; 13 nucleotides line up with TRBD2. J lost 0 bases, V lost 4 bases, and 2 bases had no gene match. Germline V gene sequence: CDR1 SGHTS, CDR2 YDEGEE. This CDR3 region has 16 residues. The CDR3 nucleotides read TGTGCCAGCAGCCTGGGACTAGCGGGAAGCACAGATACGCAGTATTTT. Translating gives CASSLGLAGSTDTQYF.

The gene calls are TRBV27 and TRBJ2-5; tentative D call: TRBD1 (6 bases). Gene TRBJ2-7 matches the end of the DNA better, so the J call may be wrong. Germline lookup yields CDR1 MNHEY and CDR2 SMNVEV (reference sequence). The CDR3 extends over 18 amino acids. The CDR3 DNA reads TGTGCCAGCAGTTCCCCCTCCTACCCGGGACACGGAACCTACGAGCAGTACTTC. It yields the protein CASSSPSYPGHGTYEQYF.

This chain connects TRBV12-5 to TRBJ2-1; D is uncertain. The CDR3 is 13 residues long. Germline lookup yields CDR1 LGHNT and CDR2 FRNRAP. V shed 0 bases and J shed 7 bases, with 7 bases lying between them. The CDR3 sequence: CASGLVGWNEQFF. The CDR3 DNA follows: TGTGCTAGTGGTTTGGTCGGGTGGAATGAGCAGTTCTTC.

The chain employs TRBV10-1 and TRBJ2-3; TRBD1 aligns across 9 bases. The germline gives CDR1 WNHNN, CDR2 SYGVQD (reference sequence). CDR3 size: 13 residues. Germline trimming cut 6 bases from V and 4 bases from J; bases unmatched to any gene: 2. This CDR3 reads CASRGQGADTQYF. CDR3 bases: TGCGCCAGCAGGGGACAGGGCGCAGATACGCAGTATTTT.

The CDR3 loop reads CSVLRSGRSTYEQYF. Written as DNA, the CDR3 is TGCAGCGTCCTAAGGTCAGGGCGATCGACCTACGAGCAGTACTTC. V and J are TRBV29-1 and TRBJ2-7; possibly TRBD1 for D (5 bases). This CDR3 has 15 residues. V lost 6 bases and J 2 bases, leaving 20 bases between the germline ends. Germline loops: CDR1 SQVTM, CDR2 ANQGSEA.

CDR3 amino acids: CASSLQGRSTDTQYF. The CDR3 DNA sequence: TGTGCCAGCAGCCTACAGGGGCGAAGCACAGATACGCAGTATTTT. This rearrangement joins TRBV5-4 to TRBJ2-3; 7 nucleotides line up with TRBD1. V was clipped by 4 bases and J by 0 bases; unmatched bases: 5. This CDR3 has 15 amino acids. Germline CDR1 is SGHNT and CDR2 is YYREEE (reference sequence).

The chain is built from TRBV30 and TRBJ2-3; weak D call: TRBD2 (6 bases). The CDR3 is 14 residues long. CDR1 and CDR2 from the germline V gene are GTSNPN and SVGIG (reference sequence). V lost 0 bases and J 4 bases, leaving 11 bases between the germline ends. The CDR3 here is CAWSVGRLADTQYF. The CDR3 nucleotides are TGTGCCTGGAGTGTAGGGAGACTAGCAGATACGCAGTATTTT.

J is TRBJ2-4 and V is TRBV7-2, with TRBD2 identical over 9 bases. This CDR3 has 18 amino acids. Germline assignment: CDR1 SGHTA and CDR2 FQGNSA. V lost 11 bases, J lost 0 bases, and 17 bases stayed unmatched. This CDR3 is CAQAFRLAADRAKNIQYF. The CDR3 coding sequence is TGTGCCCAAGCTTTTAGACTAGCGGCCGATCGAGCCAAAAACATTCAGTACTTC.

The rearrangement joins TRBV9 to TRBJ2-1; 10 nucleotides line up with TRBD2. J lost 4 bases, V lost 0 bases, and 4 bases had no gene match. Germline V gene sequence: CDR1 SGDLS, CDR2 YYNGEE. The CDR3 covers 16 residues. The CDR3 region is CASSVGGLAEYNEQFF. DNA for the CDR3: TGTGCCAGCAGCGTAGGCGGACTAGCGGAGTACAATGAGCAGTTCTTC. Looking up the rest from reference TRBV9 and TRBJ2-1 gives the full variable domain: DSGVTQTPKHLITATGQRVTLRCSPRSGDLSVYWYQQSLDQGLQFLIQYYNGEERAKGNILERFSAQQFPDLHSELNLSSLELGDSALYFCASSVGGLAEYNEQFFGPGTRLTVL.

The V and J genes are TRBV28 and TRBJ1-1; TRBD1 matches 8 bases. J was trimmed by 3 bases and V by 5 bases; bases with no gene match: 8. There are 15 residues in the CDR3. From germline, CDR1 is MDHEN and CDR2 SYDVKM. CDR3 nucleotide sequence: TGTGCCAGCAGTCCGACCCGGGGACAGGACACTGAAGCTTTCTTT. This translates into CASSPTRGQDTEAFF. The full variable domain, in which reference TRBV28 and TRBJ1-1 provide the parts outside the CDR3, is DVKVTQSSRYLVKRTGEKVFLECVQDMDHENMFWYRQDPGLGLRLIYFSYDVKMKEKGDIPEGYSVSREKKERFSLILESASTNQTSMYLCASSPTRGQDTEAFFGQGTRLTVV.

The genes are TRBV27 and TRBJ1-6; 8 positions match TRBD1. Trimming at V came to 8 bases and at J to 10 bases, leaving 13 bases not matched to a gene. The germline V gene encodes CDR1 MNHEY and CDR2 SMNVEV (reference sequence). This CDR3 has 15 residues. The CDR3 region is CASSMGTTGGSPLHF. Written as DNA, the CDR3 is TGTGCCAGCTCAATGGGAACAACAGGGGGATCACCCCTCCACTTT.

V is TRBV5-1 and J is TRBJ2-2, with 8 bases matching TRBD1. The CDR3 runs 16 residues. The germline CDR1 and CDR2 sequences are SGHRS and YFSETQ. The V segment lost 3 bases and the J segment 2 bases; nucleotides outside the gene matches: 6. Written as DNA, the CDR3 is TGCGCCAGCAGCTCACAACAGGGGGTAAACACCGGGGAGCTGTTTTTT. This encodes CASSSQQGVNTGELFF. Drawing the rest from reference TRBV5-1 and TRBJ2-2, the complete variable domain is KAGVTQTPRYLIKTRGQQVTLSCSPISGHRSVSWYQQTPGQGLQFLFEYFSETQRNKGNFPGRFSGRQFSNSRSEMNVSTLELGDSALYLCASSSQQGVNTGELFFGEGSRLTVL.

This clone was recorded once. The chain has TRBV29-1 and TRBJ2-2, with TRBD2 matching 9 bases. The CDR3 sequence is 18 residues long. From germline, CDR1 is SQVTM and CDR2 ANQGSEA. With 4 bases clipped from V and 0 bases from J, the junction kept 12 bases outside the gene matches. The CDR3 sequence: CSVGAHWRGGPNTGELFF. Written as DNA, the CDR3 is TGCAGCGTTGGGGCCCATTGGCGGGGGGGCCCGAACACCGGGGAGCTGTTTTTT.